The 6 T cell receptor beta chains given below trace back to one sample, sequenced in a study of control samples from healthy donors and cancer patients. Clones were read by immunoSEQ multiplex PCR, and TCRdb kept only the in-frame ones, dropping some. The sample holds about 170,000 clones; around 93% are singletons and the top ten take approximately 4%. The sequenced material came from blood. The source of these receptors is a woman in her sixties in good health.

V gene TRBV24-1 combines with J gene TRBJ2-5; perhaps TRBD2 as D (7 bases). The germline gives CDR1 KGHDR, CDR2 SFDVKD. CDR3 size: 15 residues. The germline V and J ends were trimmed by 3 bases and 5 bases, with 15 bases remaining between them. The chain's CDR3 is CATSDRAGEGETQYF. The CDR3 nucleotides are TGTGCCACCAGTGATAGGGCAGGGGAGGGGGAGACCCAGTACTTC.

The genes are TRBV18 and TRBJ2-1; 8 bases are a match to TRBD2. V lost 6 bases, J lost 6 bases, and 1 base stayed unmatched. There are 12 residues in the CDR3. Germline V lookup: CDR1 KGHSH, CDR2 LQKENI. The CDR3 region is CASSGLANEQFF. The CDR3 region has the DNA TGTGCCAGCTCCGGACTAGCCAATGAGCAGTTCTTC.

The rearrangement uses TRBV18 and TRBJ2-3, with 8 positions matching TRBD2. The V gene's germline CDR1 is KGHSH and CDR2 LQKENI. This CDR3 has 16 residues. J gave up 1 base and V 5 bases, and 8 bases lay outside the gene matches. The CDR3 here is CASSKSGTRGTDTQYF. Here the CDR3 DNA reads TGTGCCAGCTCAAAGTCCGGGACTAGAGGCACAGATACGCAGTATTTT.

Here the CDR3 reads CASSYSGGGYNEQFF. The DNA of the CDR3 is TGTGCCAGCAGTTACTCTGGCGGGGGGTACAATGAGCAGTTCTTC. The gene calls are TRBV6-5 and TRBJ2-1; the match to TRBD2 covers 8 bases. Germline-derived CDR1 and CDR2 are MNHEY and SVGAGI. Germline trimming cut 0 bases from V and 4 bases from J; bases unmatched to any gene: 2. The length of the CDR3 is 15 residues.

The chain uses TRBV7-9 and TRBJ1-3; no clear D. The CDR3 runs to 15 residues. The germline CDR1 and CDR2 sequences are SEHNR and FQNEAQ (reference sequence). V lost 0 bases to trimming and J lost 0 bases, with 6 bases between them. CDR3 residues: CASSLAGFSGNTIYF. The CDR3 DNA is TGTGCCAGCAGCTTAGCCGGATTCTCTGGAAACACCATATATTTT.

The chain joins TRBV6-6 to TRBJ2-2; D is perhaps TRBD1 (6 bases). This CDR3 region has 15 residues. The germline V gene encodes CDR1 MNHNY and CDR2 SVGAGI (reference sequence). V dropped 5 bases and J dropped 6 bases, with 16 bases sitting between them. CDR3: CASSDRIGQPGELFF. For the CDR3, the DNA is TGTGCCAGCAGTGACAGGATAGGTCAACCCGGGGAGCTGTTTTTT.